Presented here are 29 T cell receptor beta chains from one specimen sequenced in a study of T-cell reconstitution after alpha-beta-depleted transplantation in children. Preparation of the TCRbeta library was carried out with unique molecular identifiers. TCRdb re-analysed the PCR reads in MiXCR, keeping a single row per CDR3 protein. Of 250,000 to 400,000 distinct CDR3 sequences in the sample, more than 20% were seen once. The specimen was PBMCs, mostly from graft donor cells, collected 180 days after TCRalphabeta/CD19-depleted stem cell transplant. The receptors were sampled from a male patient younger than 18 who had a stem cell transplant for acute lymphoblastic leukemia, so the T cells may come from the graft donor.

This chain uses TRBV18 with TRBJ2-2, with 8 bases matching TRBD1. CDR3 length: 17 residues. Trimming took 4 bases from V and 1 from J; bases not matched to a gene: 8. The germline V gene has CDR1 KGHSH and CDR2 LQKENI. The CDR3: CASSRPQGALNTGELFF. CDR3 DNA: TGTGCCAGCTCACGGCCGCAGGGGGCTCTGAACACCGGGGAGCTGTTTTTT.

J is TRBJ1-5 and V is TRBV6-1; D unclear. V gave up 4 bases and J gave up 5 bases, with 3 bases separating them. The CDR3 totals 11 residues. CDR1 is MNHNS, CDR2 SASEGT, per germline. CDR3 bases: TGTGCCAGCAGTGTGGATCAGCCCCAGCATTTT. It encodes CASSVDQPQHF.

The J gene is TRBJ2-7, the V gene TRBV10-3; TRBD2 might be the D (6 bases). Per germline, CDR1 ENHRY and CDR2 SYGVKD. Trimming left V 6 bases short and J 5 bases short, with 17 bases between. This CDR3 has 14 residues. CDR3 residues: CAIRMEGRTDEQYF. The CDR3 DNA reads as TGTGCCATCAGGATGGAGGGAAGGACTGACGAGCAGTACTTC.

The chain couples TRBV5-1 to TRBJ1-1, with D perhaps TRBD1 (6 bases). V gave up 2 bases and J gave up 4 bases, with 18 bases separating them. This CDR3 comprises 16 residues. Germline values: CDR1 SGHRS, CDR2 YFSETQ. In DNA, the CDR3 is TGCGCCAGCAGCTTAACGACAGGTGGGTCGGGCACTGAAGCTTTCTTT. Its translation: CASSLTTGGSGTEAFF.

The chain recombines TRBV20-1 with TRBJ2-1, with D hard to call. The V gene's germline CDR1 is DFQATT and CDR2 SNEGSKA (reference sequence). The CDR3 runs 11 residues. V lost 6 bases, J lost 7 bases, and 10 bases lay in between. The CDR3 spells CSAPQGNEQFF. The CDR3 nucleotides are TGCAGTGCCCCCCAAGGGAATGAGCAGTTCTTC.

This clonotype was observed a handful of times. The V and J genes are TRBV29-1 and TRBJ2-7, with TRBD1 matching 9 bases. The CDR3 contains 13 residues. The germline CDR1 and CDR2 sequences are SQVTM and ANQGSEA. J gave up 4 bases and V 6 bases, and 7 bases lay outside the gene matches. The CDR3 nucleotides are TGCAGCGTCCCCGGGGACAGGGTGTACGAGCAGTACTTC. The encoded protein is CSVPGDRVYEQYF.

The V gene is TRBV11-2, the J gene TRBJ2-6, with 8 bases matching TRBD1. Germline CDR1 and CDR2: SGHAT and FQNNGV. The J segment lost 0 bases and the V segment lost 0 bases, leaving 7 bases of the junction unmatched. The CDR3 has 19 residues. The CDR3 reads CASSLDRGPIHSGANVLTF. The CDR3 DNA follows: TGTGCCAGCAGCTTAGACAGGGGGCCTATTCACTCTGGGGCCAACGTCCTGACTTTC.

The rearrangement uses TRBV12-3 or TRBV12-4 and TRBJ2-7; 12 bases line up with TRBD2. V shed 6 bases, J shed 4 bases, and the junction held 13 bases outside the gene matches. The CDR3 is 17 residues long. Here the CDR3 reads CASSPGLAGLGGYEQYF. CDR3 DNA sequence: TGTGCCAGCAGCCCCGGACTAGCGGGGCTGGGGGGGTACGAGCAGTACTTC.

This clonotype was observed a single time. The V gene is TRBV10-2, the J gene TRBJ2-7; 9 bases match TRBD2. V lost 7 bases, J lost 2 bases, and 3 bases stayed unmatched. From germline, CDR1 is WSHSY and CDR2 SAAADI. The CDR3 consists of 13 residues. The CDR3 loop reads CASKTSGPYEQYF. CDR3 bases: TGCGCCAGCAAGACTAGCGGTCCCTACGAGCAGTACTTC.

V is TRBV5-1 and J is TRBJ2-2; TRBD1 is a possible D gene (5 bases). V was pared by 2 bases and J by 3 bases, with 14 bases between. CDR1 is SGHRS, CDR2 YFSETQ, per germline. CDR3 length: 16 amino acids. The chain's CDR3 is CASSFPLEGDTGELFF. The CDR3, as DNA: TGCGCCAGCAGCTTCCCCCTTGAAGGGGACACCGGGGAGCTGTTTTTT.

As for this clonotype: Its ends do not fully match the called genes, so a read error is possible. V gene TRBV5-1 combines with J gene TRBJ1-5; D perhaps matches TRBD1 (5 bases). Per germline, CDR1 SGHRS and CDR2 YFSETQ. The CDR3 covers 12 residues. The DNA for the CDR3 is TGCGCCAGCAGCATCACAGGTCAGCACCAGCATTTT. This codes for CASSITGQHQHF.

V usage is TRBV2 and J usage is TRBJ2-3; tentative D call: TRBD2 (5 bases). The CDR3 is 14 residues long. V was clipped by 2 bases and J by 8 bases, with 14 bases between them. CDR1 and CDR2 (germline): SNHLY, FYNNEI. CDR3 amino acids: CASSEPGWPVTQYF. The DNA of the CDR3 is TGTGCCAGCAGTGAACCGGGGTGGCCTGTTACGCAGTATTTT.

CDR3 protein: CSAGGRLSYEQYF. In DNA, the CDR3 is TGCAGTGCCGGAGGGCGCCTCTCCTACGAGCAGTACTTC. The V and J genes are TRBV20-1 and TRBJ2-7, with a weak D call TRBD2 (6 bases). The germline CDR1 and CDR2 sequences are DFQATT and SNEGSKA (reference sequence). V was shortened by 6 bases and J by 0 bases, with 12 bases between the two germline ends. There are 13 residues in the CDR3.

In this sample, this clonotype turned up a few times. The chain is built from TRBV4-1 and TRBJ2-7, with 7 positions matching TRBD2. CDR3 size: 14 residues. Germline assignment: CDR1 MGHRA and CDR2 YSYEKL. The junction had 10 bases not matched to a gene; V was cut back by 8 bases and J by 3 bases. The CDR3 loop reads CASRLGLGFYEQYF. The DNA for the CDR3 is TGCGCCAGCCGTCTCGGACTAGGCTTCTACGAGCAGTACTTC.

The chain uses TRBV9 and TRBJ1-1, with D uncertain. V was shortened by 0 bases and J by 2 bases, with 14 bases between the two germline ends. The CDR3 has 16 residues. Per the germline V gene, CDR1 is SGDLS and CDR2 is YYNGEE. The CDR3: CASSVGPGGGNTEAFF. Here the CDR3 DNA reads TGTGCCAGCAGCGTAGGGCCGGGAGGAGGAAACACTGAAGCTTTCTTT.

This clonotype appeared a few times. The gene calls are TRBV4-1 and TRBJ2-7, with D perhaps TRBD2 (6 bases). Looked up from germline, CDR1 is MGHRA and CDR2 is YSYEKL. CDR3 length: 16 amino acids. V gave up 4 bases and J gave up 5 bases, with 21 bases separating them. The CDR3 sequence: CASSPPGEGVMDEQYF. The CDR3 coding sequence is TGCGCCAGCAGCCCCCCGGGAGAAGGGGTAATGGACGAGCAGTACTTC.

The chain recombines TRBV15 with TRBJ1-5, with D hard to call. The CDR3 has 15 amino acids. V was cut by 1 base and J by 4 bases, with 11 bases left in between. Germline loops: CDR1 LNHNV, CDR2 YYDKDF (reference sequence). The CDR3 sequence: CATSRGTTLNQPQHF. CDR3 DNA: TGTGCCACCAGCAGAGGGACTACTCTTAATCAGCCCCAGCATTTT.

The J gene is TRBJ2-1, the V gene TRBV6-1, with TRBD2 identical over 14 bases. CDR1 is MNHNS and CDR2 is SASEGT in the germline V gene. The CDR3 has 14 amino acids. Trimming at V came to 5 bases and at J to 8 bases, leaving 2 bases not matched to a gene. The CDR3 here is CASSTTSGRDEQFF. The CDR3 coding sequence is TGTGCCAGCAGTACGACTAGCGGGAGGGATGAGCAGTTCTTC.

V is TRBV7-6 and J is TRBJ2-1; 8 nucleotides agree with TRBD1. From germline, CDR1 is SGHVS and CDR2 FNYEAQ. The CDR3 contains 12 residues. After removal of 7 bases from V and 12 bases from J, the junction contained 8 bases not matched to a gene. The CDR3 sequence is CASKDRVGGQFF. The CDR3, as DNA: TGTGCCAGCAAGGACAGGGTGGGGGGGCAGTTCTTC.

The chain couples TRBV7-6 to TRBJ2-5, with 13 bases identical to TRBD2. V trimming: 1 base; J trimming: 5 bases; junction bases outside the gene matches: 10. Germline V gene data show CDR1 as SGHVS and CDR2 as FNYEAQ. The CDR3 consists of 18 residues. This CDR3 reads CASSLDLGLAGVSETQYF. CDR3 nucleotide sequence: TGTGCCAGCAGCTTAGACCTCGGACTAGCGGGAGTGAGTGAGACCCAGTACTTC.

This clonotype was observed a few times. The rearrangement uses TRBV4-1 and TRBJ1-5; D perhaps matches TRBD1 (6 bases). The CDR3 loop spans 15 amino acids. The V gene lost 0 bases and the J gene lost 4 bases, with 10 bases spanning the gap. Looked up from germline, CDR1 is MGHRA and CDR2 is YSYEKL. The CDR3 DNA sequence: TGCGCCAGCAGCCAAGACGGGGGCGGAAATCAGCCCCAGCATTTT. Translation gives CASSQDGGGNQPQHF.

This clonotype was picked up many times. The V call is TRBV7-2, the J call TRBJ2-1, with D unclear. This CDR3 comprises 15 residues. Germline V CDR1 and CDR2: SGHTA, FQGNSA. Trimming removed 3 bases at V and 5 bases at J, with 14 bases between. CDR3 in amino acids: CASSLSGSYNNEQFF. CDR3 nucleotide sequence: TGTGCCAGCAGCTTGTCCGGGTCCTACAACAATGAGCAGTTCTTC.

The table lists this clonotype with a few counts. The CDR3 here is CATSRDGMKQFF. As DNA, the CDR3 is TGTGCCACCAGCAGAGATGGAATGAAGCAGTTCTTC. This chain joins TRBV15 and TRBJ2-1; D unclear. There are 12 residues in the CDR3. The ends were cut back, 0 bases at V and 11 bases at J, with 8 bases in the middle. From germline, CDR1 is LNHNV and CDR2 YYDKDF (reference sequence).

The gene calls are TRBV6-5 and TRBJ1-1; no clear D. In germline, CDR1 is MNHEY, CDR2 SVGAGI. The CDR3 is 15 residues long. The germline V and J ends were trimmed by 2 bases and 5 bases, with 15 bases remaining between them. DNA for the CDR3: TGTGCCAGCAGTTACGGTCTCGGAGGGTGGACTGAAGCTTTCTTT. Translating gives CASSYGLGGWTEAFF.

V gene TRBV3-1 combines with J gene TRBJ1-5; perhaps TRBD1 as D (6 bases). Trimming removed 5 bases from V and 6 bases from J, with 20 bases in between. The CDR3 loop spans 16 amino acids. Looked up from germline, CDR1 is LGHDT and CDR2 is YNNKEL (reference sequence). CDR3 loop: CASSSRTAKAAQPQHF. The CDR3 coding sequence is TGTGCCAGCAGCTCTCGGACAGCCAAAGCGGCTCAGCCCCAGCATTTT.

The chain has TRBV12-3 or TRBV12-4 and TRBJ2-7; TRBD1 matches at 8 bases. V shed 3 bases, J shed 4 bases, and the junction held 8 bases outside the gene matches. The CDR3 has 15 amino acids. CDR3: CASSFSQGARYEQYF. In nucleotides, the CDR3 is TGTGCCAGCAGTTTCTCGCAGGGGGCGCGTTACGAGCAGTACTTC.

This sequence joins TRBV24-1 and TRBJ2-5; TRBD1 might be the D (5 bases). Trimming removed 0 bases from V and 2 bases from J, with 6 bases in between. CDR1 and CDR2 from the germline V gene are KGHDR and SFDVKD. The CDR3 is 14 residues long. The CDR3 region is CATSDLDSQETQYF. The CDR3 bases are TGTGCCACCAGTGATTTGGACAGTCAAGAGACCCAGTACTTC.

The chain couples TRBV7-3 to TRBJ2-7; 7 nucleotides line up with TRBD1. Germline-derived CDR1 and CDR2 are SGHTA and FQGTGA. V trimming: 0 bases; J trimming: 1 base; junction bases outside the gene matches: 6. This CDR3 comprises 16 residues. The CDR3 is CASSLTDRQGSYEQYF. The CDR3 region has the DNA TGTGCCAGCAGCTTAACGGACCGACAGGGTTCCTACGAGCAGTACTTC.

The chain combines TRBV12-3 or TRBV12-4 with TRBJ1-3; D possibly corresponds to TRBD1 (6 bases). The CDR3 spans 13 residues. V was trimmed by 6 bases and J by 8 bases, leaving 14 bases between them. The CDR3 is CASSSGGQDTIYF. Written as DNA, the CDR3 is TGTGCCAGCAGCTCGGGGGGGCAGGACACCATATATTTT.